The T cell receptor (beta chain) under discussion was sequenced for a study of blood T cell repertoires in COVID-19 (dated by TCRdb to about 2020). Study-wide context: The collaborator samples originated in the United States, Italy and Spain and spanned the acute and convalescent phases of COVID-19. Where HLA class I and class II types were available, the types were taken from metadata supplied by the sample provider, not from assay-based typing. A freely available public database, intended as a resource for researchers studying the immune response to SARS-CoV-2, is where the repertoires were released. The sample metadata nearly always contained a de-identified subject ID, COVID-19 status, age in years and sex. The prospective study material was composed of cDNA or gDNA derived from T cells, B-cell-depleted T cells, or PBMCs. Samples came from the ongoing ImmuneRACE study (first 160 participants) plus 1,254 subjects from 6 global collaborators. Deeply sampled blood TCRbeta repertoires from subjects exposed to, actively infected with, or recovered from COVID-19 were included in the dataset. The study at large found these results: How much clinical and demographic metadata was included differed by source and by participant, and the metadata was provided uncurated.

This clone was seen more than once but under ten times. Its antigen has not been determined. Qualities for individual bases were not recorded, and no much larger clone is one base off. TCRbeta CDR3 regions were amplified from genomic DNA by means of the immunoSEQ Assay, a bias-controlled multiplex PCR. From the authors' description of their analysis: Nucleated cell counts per sample were estimated from amplification of reference gene primers within the assay. To quantify the absolute abundance of each unique TCRbeta CDR3 rearrangement, sequence reads were collapsed and filtered. Productive Simpson clonality was computed per sample as the square root of Simpson's diversity index over productive rearrangements. What TCRdb holds here is the immuneACCESS table cut down to in-frame rearrangements. Part of the clones is not present; checked against another copy, under half of the missing clones reflect an unresolved V gene, and the others are unexplained. That table is the source of V, J and clone size, and D and trimming were worked out from the DNA. This sample lists roughly 200,000 clones; approximately 83% were detected once. The ten most abundant clones make up 25% to 35% of the sample.

Whole blood was collected in K2EDTA tubes by collaborating institutions according to the institutions' own protocols. Collaborator samples were shipped for TCRbeta analysis as frozen whole blood, isolated PBMCs, or DNA extracted from either sample type. The TCR was taken from a man in his forties or fifties with acute or convalescent COVID-19. Specimen: peripheral blood.

In nucleotides, the sequence is TGTGCCAGCAGCTTAGAGGGGGACACCCGCCCCGGGGAGCTGTTTTTT. Its coded protein is CASSLEGDTRPGELFF. The chain is made from TRBV13 and TRBJ2-2, and perhaps TRBD1 as D gene, on 6 matching bases. A distance of 15 bases separates the germline ends of V and J, which lose 1 base and 6 bases respectively. The CDR3 contains 16 residues, cysteine and phenylalanine counted. The sequence is cut down to CDR3 DNA, 48 bases in frame from base 1. Per the germline V gene (reference sequence), PRHDT is the CDR1 and FYEKMQ is the CDR2.